The clone carrying this T cell receptor beta chain was observed a single time. Random hexamers primed reverse transcription of about 0.45 to 1 ug RNA. By means of immunoSEQ multiplex PCR, TCR beta CDR3 spanning 54 Vbeta and 13 Jbeta underwent amplification. Each CDR3 protein is one row after TCRdb ran MiXCR on the immunoSEQ multiplex PCR reads. Of approximately 190,000 distinct CDR3 sequences in the sample, 90% to 96% are singletons; the top ten hold around 0.1%. Patients with Susac syndrome showed fulfilment of recently defined diagnostic criteria for definite or probable disease. The authors negatively isolated CD8+ and CD4+ T cells and FACS-enriched TEMRA cells. This sample was included in a study of CD8 T cells in Susac syndrome. Study as a whole: When blood was drawn, patients with Susac syndrome were on intravenous immunoglobulin alone, on corticosteroids, or therapy-naive.

This CDR3 comprises 11 residues. Germline CDR1 MDHEN, CDR2 SYDVKM. V was pared by 6 bases and J by 3 bases, with 6 bases between. The sequenced sample was CD4+ T cells from PBMCs. The chain is built from TRBV28 and TRBJ2-7, with unresolved D. The receptor was isolated from a human donor with Susac syndrome. The CDR3 DNA is TGTGCCAGCAGCTACATCTACGAGCAGTACTTC. Encoded protein: CASSYIYEQYF.